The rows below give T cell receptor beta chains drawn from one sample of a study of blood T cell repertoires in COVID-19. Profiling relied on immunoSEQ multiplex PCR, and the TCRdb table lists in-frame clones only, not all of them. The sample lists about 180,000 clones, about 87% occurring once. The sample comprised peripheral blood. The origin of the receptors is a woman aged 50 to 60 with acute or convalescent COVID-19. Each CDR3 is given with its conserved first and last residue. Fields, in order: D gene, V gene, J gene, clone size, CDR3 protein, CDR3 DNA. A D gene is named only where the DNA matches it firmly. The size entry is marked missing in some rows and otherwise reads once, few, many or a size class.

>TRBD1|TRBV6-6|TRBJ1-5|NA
CASKGQVISNQPQHF
TGTGCCAGCAAGGGACAGGTGATCTCCAATCAGCCCCAGCATTTT
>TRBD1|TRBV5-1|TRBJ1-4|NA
CASSSRAPGGRNEKLFF
TGCGCCAGCAGCTCACGAGCCCCAGGGGGACGTAATGAAAAACTGTTTTTT
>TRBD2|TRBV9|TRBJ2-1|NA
CASSATTGTSAYNEQFF
TGTGCCAGCAGCGCCACTACCGGGACTAGCGCCTACAATGAGCAGTTCTTC
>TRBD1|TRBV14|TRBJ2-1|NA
CASSSTGGAPNEQFF
TGTGCCAGCAGCTCGACAGGGGGCGCCCCCAATGAGCAGTTCTTC
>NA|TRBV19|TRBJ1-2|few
CASSILGPYYGYTF
TGTGCCAGTAGTATATTGGGGCCTTACTATGGCTACACCTTC
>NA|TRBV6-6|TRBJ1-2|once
CASRRGENYGYTF
TGTGCCAGCAGACGGGGGGAGAACTATGGCTACACCTTC
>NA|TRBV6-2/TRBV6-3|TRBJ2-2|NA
CASSSQTVPGELFF
TGTGCCAGCAGTTCTCAGACAGTTCCCGGGGAGCTGTTTTTT
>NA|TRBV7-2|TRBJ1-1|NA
CASSLTRTVAEAFF
TGTGCCAGCAGCTTAACGAGGACAGTTGCTGAAGCTTTCTTT
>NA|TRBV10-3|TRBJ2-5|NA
CAISATPRETQYF
TGTGCCATCAGTGCTACCCCCCGAGAGACCCAGTACTTC
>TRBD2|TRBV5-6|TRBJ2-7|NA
CASSLGLAHEQYF
TGTGCCAGCAGCTTGGGACTAGCCCACGAGCAGTACTTC
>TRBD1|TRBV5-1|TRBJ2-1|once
CASSSLWTGGYNEQFF
TGCGCCAGCAGCAGCCTGTGGACAGGGGGTTACAATGAGCAGTTCTTC
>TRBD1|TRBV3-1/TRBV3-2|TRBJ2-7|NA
CASSPIDRGGEQYF
TGTGCCAGCAGCCCGATTGACAGGGGTGGGGAGCAGTACTTC
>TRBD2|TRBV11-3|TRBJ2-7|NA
CASSFSSGYEQYF
TGTGCCAGCAGCTTTTCTAGCGGCTACGAGCAGTACTTC
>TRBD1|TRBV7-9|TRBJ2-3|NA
CAVGQGAIITDTQYF
TGTGCCGTTGGACAGGGGGCAATTATAACAGATACGCAGTATTTT
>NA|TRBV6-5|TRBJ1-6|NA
CASSYSIRGDSPLHF
TGTGCCAGCAGTTACTCGATCAGGGGTGATTCACCCCTCCACTTT
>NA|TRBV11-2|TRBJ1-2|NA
CASSLGQNYGYTF
TGTGCCAGCAGCTTAGGACAGAACTATGGCTACACCTTC
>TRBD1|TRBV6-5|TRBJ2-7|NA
CASTHRGDSSYEQYF
TGTGCCAGCACCCACCGAGGGGACAGTTCCTACGAGCAGTACTTC
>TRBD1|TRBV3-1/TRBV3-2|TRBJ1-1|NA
CASSQDRTGNLVAFF
TGTGCCAGCAGCCAAGATCGGACAGGCAATCTCGTGGCTTTCTTT
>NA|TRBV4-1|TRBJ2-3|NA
CASSHPGDTQYF
TGCGCCAGCAGCCATCCCGGTGATACGCAGTATTTT
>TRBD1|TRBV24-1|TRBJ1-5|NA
CATSDQAWQGDQPQHF
TGTGCCACCAGTGATCAAGCCTGGCAGGGGGATCAGCCCCAGCATTTT
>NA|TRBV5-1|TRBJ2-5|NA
CASSPGETQYF
TGCGCCAGCAGCCCGGGGGAGACCCAGTACTTC
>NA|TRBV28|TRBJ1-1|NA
CASSFTGRNTEAFF
TGTGCCAGCAGTTTTACAGGGAGGAACACTGAAGCTTTCTTT
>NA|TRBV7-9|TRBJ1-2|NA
CASSPGQLYGYTF
TGTGCCAGCAGCCCCGGACAGCTCTATGGCTACACCTTC
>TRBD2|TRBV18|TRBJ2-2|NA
CASSPGATSGRPGELFF
TGTGCCAGCTCACCTGGCGCGACTAGCGGGAGGCCCGGGGAGCTGTTTTTT
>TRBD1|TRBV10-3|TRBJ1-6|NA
CAISEFRRGQYNSPLHF
TGTGCCATCAGTGAGTTCCGAAGGGGGCAGTATAATTCACCCCTCCACTTT
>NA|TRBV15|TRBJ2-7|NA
CATSKDEGVEQYF
TGTGCCACCAGCAAAGACGAGGGGGTCGAGCAGTACTTC
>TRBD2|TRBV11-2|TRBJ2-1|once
CASSTRGGPTYNEQFF
TGTGCCAGCAGCACACGGGGGGGCCCCACCTACAATGAGCAGTTCTTC
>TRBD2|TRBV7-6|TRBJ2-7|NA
CASSGRRDPGGEQYF
TGTGCCAGCAGCGGGCGCAGGGATCCGGGGGGCGAGCAGTACTTC
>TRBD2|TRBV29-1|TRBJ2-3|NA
CSVDGGGTDTQYF
TGCAGCGTTGATGGGGGGGGGACAGATACGCAGTATTTT
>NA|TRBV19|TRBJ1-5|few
CASNRRQEGNQPQHF
TGTGCCAGTAACCGGAGACAGGAGGGCAATCAGCCCCAGCATTTT
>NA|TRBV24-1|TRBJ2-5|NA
CATTERGETQYF
TGTGCCACCACCGAGAGGGGGGAGACCCAGTACTTC
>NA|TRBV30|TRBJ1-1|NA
CAWSVGANTEAFF
TGTGCCTGGAGTGTAGGGGCGAACACTGAAGCTTTCTTT
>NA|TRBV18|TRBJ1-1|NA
CASSPDSVEAFF
TGTGCCAGCTCTCCGGACAGTGTTGAAGCTTTCTTT
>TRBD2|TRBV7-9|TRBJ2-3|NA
CASNRGGPPPQYF
TGTGCCAGTAACCGGGGGGGTCCCCCTCCGCAGTATTTT
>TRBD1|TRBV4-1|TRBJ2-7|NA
CASSQGPTGVYEQYF
TGCGCCAGCAGCCAAGGACCCACAGGGGTCTACGAGCAGTACTTC
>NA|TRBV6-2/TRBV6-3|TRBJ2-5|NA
CASSTQQTGQPLETQYF
TGTGCCAGCAGTACCCAACAGACAGGACAACCCCTGGAGACCCAGTACTTC
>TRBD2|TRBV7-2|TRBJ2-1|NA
CASTLAGGDYNEQFF
TGTGCCAGCACCCTAGCGGGAGGGGACTACAATGAGCAGTTCTTC
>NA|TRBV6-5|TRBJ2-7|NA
CASRGAPYEQYF
TGTGCCAGCAGGGGGGCGCCCTACGAGCAGTACTTC
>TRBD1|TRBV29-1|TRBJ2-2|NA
CSVTGQGGLTGELFF
TGCAGCGTAACGGGACAGGGGGGTCTGACCGGGGAGCTGTTTTTT
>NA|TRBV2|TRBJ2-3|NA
CASCGLASSTDTQYF
TGTGCCAGCTGTGGGCTAGCGTCTAGCACAGATACGCAGTATTTT
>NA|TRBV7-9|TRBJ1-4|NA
CASSLAGGNEKLFF
TGTGCCAGCAGCTTAGCCGGAGGGAATGAAAAACTGTTTTTT
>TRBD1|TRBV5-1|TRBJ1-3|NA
CASSSGQGVSGNTIYF
TGCGCCAGCAGCTCGGGACAGGGAGTCTCTGGAAACACCATATATTTT
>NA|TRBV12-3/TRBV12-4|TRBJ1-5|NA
CASSPGQQPQHF
TGTGCCAGCAGCCCCGGACAGCAGCCCCAGCATTTT
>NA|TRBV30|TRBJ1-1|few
CAWSLGARQAFF
TGTGCCTGGTCCCTAGGGGCCCGGCAAGCTTTCTTT
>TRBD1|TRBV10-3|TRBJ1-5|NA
CAISPTGASNQPQHF
TGTGCCATCAGTCCGACAGGGGCTAGCAATCAGCCCCAGCATTTT
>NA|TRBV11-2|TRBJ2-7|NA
CASSVRRSSYEQYF
TGTGCCAGCAGCGTCCGGAGGAGTTCCTACGAGCAGTACTTC